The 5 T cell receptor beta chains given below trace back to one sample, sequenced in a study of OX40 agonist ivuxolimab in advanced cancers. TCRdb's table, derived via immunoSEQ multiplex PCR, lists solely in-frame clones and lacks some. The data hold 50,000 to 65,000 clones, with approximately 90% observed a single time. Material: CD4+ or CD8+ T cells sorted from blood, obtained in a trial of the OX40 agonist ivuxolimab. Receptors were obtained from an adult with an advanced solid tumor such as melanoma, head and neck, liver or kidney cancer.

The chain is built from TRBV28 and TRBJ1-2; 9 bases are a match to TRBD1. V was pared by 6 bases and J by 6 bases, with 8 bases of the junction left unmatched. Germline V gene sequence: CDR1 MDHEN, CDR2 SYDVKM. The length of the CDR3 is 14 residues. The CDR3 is CASSLQGAGDGYTF. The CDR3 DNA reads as TGTGCCAGCAGCCTACAGGGGGCAGGGGATGGCTACACCTTC.

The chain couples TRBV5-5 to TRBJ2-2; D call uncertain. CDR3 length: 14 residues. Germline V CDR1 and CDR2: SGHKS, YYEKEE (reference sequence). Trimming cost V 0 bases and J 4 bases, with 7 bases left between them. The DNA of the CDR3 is TGTGCCAGCAGCTTGGCCCCGGTCACCGGGGAGCTGTTTTTT. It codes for CASSLAPVTGELFF.

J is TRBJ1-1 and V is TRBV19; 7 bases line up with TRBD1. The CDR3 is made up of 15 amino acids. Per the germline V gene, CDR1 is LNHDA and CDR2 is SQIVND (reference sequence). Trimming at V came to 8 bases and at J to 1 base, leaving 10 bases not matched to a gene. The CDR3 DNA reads TGTGCCAGTCTCCCCTACCCAGGGGGGAACACTGAAGCTTTCTTT. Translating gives CASLPYPGGNTEAFF. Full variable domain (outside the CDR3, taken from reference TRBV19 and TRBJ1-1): DGGITQSPKYLFRKEGQNVTLSCEQNLNHDAMYWYRQDPGQGLRLIYYSQIVNDFQKGDIAEGYSVSREKKESFPLTVTSAQKNPTAFYLCASLPYPGGNTEAFFGQGTRLTVV.

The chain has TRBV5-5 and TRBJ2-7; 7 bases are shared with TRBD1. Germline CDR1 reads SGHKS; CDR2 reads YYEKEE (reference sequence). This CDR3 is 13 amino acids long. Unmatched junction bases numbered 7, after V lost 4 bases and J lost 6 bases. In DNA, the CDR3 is TGTGCCAGCAGCGGCCCCGGGACAGTCGAGCAGTACTTC. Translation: CASSGPGTVEQYF.

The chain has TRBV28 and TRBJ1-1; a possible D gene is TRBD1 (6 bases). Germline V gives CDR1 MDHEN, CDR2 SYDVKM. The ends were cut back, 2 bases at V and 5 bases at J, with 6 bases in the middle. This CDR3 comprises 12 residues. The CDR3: CASSLTGTEAFF. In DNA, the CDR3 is TGTGCCAGCAGTTTAACAGGGACTGAAGCTTTCTTT.